This T cell receptor beta chain was obtained from a study of response to subunit inactivated influenza vaccine (dated by TCRdb to the late 2010s). As for the study more broadly: To follow how T cells responded to a trivalent subunit inactivated influenza vaccine, the researchers relied on deep quantitative profiling of the T cell receptor repertoire. Paper-wide results and their limitations: The authors proposed that each seasonal influenza vaccination may bring in only a limited number of new T cells.

V is reduced by 6 bases and J by 0 bases, leaving a spacing of 12 bases between them. Including the terminal cysteine and phenylalanine, the CDR3 comprises 14 residues. The DNA shown is the 42-base CDR3, in frame from base 1. On this clonotype: What this receptor recognizes is not known. The sample holds no much larger clone one base away, and base qualities are not on file.

The library was built by means of RT-PCR. Sequencing was carried out with an Illumina HiSeq 2500. The public sequencing data were trimmed at Q25 with fastp and processed into clonotypes with MiXCR by TCRdb, which kept only in-frame beta chains. For every CDR3 protein sequence, its rows merge into one entry that carries the most common genes and DNA. In this sample the table shows roughly 520,000 distinct CDR3 sequences, 25% of which occur a single time. The ten largest clonotypes hold approximately 2% of the sample. This receptor chain uses TRBV12-3 or TRBV12-4 and TRBJ2-7; the D gene cannot be resolved beyond TRBD1 or TRBD2, each matching 5 bases. The sample in question was CD4+ T cells sorted from PBMCs, obtained about 5 days after vaccination. This clonotype originated in a man aged 45 to 65 who received an inactivated influenza vaccine. Donor details come from another sample of the same person, matched by shared clones. The CDR3 reads as follows: CASRRGESSYEQYF. The DNA is as follows: TGTGCCAGCAGAAGGGGAGAGAGCTCCTACGAGCAGTACTTC.